This T cell receptor beta chain was sequenced during a study of early T cells in non-severe SARS-CoV-2 infection. Study-wide background: The chains were unpaired, and the sequenced material was bulk RNA from unsorted whole blood.

This clonotype turned up a few times. Its specificity is not known. The TCR library protocol was used to attach unique molecular identifiers. These identifiers were attached to individual cDNA molecules. Via MiXCR, TCRdb re-called the 5' RACE reads, giving one row per CDR3 protein. The sample lists about 130,000 distinct CDR3 sequences, 15% occurring once. Trimming cost V 8 bases and J 6 bases, with 13 bases left between them. The CDR3 has 12 amino acids. Study-wide findings and caveats: The study's VDJdb matching favored anti-spike CD8 responses and missed private and CD4 specificities.

The clonotype was recovered from an adult who was a healthcare worker with PCR-confirmed SARS-CoV-2 infection or an uninfected control (not recorded which). What was sequenced was whole blood. J is TRBJ2-5 and V is TRBV12-3 or TRBV12-4, with unresolved D. Here the CDR3 reads CASESGGKTQYF. DNA for the CDR3: TGTGCCAGCGAGTCTGGTGGAAAGACCCAGTACTTC.